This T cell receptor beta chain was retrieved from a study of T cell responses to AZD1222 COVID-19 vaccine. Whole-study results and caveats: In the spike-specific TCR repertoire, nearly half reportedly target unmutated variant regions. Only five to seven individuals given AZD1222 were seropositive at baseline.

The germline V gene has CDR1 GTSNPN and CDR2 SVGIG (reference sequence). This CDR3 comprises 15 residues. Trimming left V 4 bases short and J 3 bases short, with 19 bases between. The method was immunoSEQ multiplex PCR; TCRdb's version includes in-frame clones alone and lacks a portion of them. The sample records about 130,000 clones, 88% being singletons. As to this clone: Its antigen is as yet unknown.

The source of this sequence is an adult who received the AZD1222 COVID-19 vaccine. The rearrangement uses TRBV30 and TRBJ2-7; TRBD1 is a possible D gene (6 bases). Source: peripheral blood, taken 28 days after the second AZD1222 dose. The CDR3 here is CAWNQAGTFIYEQYF. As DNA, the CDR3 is TGTGCCTGGAACCAAGCCGGGACATTTATCTACGAGCAGTACTTC.